This T cell receptor (beta chain) appears in the sequencing data of a study of blood T cell repertoires in COVID-19. Germline CDR1 and CDR2: SNHLY and FYNNEI. Trimming pared 9 bases from V and 8 bases from J, leaving 17 bases between. The CDR3 covers 13 residues. TCRdb's copy holds only in-frame clones and misses some; the assay was immunoSEQ multiplex PCR. The table lists approximately 70,000 clones, over 80% of them singletons. The chain carries TRBV2 and TRBJ2-1; TRBD1 is a possible D gene (6 bases). This sequence originates from a woman of 80 years or more with active COVID-19. Sequencing was done on a sample of peripheral blood. The CDR3, as DNA: TGTGCCAGTCGGGACACAATTGGGGATGAGCAGTTCTTC. Its protein product is CASRDTIGDEQFF.